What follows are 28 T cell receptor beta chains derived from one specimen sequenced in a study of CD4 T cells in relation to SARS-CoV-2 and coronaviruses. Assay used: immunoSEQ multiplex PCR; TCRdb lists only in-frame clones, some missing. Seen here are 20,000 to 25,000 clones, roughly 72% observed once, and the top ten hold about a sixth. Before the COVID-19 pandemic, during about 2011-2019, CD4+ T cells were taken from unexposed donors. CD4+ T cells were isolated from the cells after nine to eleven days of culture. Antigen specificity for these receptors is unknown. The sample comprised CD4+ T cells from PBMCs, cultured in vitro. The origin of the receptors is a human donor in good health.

The CDR3 is CASSIGQGETQYF. The CDR3 DNA follows: TGTGCCAGTAGTATCGGGCAGGGCGAGACCCAGTACTTC. The V and J genes are TRBV19 and TRBJ2-5, with D possibly matching TRBD1 (5 bases). The germline V gene has CDR1 LNHDA and CDR2 SQIVND (reference sequence). Trimming took 3 bases from V and 5 from J, leaving 10 bases between them. The CDR3 runs to 13 residues.

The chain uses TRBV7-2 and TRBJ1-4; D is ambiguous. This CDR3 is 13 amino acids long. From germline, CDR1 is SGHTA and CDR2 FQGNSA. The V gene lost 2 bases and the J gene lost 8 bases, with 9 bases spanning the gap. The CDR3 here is CASSLYRGEKLFF. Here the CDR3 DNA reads TGTGCCAGCAGCTTATATAGAGGGGAAAAACTGTTTTTT.

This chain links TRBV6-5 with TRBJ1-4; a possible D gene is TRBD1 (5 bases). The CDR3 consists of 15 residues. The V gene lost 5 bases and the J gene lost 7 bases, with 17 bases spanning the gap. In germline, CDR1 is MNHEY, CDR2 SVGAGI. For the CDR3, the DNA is TGTGCCAGCAGTCCGCAGGGAGTGACGGGTGAAAAACTGTTTTTT. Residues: CASSPQGVTGEKLFF.

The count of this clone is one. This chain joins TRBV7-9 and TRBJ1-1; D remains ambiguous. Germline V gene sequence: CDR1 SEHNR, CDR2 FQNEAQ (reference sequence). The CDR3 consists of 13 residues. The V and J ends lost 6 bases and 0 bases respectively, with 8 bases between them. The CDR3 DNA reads TGTGCCAGCAGTTCTCCTATGAACACTGAAGCTTTCTTT. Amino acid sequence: CASSSPMNTEAFF.

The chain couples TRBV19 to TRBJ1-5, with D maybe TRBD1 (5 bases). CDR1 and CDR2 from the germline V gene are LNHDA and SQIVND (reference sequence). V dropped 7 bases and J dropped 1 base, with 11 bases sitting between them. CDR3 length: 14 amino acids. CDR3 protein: CASKPGGSNQPQHF. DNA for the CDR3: TGTGCCAGTAAACCGGGGGGAAGCAATCAGCCCCAGCATTTT.

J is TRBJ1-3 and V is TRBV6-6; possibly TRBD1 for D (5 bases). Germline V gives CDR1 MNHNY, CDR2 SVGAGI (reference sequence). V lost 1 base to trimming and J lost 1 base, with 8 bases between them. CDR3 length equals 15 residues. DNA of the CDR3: TGTGCCAGCAGTTACTTGGGGGGGTCTGGAAACACCATATATTTT. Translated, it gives CASSYLGGSGNTIYF.

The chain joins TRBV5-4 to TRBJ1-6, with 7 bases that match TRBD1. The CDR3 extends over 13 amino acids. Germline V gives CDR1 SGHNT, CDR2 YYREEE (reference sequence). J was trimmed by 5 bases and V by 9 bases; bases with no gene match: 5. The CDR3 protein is CATATGDNSPLHF. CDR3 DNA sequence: TGTGCCACAGCTACAGGGGATAATTCACCCCTCCACTTT.

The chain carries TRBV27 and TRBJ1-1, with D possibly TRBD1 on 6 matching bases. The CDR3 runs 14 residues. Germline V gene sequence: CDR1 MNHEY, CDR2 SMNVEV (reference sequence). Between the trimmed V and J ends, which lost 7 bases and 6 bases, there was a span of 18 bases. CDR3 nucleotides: TGTGCCAGCACCCGGGGGGCAGATGAGGCTGAAGCTTTCTTT. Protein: CASTRGADEAEAFF.

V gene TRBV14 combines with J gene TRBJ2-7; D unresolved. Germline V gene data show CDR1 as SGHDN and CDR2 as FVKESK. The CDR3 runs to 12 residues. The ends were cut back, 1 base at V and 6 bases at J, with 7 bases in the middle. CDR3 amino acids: CASSQVGREQYF. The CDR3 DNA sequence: TGTGCCAGCAGCCAAGTGGGTCGCGAGCAGTACTTC. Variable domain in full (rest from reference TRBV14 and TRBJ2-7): EAGVTQFPSHSVIEKGQTVTLRCDPISGHDNLYWYRRVMGKEIKFLLHFVKESKQDESGMPNNRFLAERTGGTYSTLKVQPAELEDSGVYFCASSQVGREQYFGPGTRLTVT.

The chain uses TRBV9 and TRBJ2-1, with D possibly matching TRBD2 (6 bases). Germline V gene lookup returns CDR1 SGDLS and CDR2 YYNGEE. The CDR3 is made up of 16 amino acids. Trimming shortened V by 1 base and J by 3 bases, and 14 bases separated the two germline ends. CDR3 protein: CASSVSLAGNYNEQFF. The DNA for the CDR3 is TGTGCCAGCAGCGTATCCCTGGCGGGAAACTACAATGAGCAGTTCTTC.

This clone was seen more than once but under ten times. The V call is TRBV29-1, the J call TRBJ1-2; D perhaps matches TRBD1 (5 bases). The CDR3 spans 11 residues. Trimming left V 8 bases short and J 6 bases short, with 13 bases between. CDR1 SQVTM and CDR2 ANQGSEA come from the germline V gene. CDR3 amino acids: CSSGDGDGYTF. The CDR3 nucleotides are TGCAGCTCTGGGGACGGCGATGGCTACACCTTC.

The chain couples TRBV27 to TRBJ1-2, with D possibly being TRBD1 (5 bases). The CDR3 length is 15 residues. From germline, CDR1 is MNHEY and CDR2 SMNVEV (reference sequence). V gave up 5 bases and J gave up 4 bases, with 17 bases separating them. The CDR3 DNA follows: TGTGCCAGCAGTCCCCGGAGGGACTATATCTATGGCTACACCTTC. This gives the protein CASSPRRDYIYGYTF.

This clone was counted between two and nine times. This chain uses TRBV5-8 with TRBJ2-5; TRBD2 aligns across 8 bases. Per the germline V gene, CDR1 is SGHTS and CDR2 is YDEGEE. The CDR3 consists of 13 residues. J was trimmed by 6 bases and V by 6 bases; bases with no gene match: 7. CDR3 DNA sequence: TGTGCCAGCAAGGCGGCGGGGGGTAAGACCCAGTACTTC. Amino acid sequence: CASKAAGGKTQYF.

The CDR3 coding sequence is TGTGCCAGCAGCTTAACTAGCGGGAGATCCGTCTACAATGAGCAGTTCTTC. It translates to CASSLTSGRSVYNEQFF. J is TRBJ2-1 and V is TRBV5-5, with TRBD2 matching 11 bases. The germline V gene encodes CDR1 SGHKS and CDR2 YYEKEE (reference sequence). V was clipped by 2 bases and J by 3 bases; unmatched bases: 7. The CDR3 is 17 amino acids.

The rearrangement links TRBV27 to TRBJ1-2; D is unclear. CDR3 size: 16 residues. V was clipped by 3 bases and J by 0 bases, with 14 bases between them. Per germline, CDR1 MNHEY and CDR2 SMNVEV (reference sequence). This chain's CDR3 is CASSFAGLTANYGYTF. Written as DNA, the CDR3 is TGTGCCAGCAGTTTTGCCGGACTCACAGCTAACTATGGCTACACCTTC.

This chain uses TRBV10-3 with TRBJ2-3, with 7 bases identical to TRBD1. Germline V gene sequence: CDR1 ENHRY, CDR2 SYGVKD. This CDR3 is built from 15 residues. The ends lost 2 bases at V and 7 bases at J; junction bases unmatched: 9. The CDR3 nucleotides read TGTGCCATCAGTGAGGTACAGGGGATGGCGAATACGCAGTATTTT. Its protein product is CAISEVQGMANTQYF.

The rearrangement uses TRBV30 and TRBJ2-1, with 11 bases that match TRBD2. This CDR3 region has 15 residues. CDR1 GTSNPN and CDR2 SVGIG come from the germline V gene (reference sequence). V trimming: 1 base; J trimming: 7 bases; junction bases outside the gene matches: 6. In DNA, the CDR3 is TGTGCCTGGAGTGCCGGGACTAGCGGCTTGAATGAGCAGTTCTTC. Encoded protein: CAWSAGTSGLNEQFF. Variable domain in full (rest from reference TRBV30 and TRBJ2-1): SQTIHQWPATLVQPVGSPLSLECTVEGTSNPNLYWYRQAAGRGLQLLFYSVGIGQISSEVPQNLSASRPQDRQFILSSKKLLLSDSGFYLCAWSAGTSGLNEQFFGPGTRLTVL.

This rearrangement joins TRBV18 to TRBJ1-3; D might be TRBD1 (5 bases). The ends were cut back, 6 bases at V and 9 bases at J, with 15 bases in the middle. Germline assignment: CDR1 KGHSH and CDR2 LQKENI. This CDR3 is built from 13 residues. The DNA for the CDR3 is TGTGCCAGCTCCGAACAGGTTGCGGCCACCATATATTTT. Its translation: CASSEQVAATIYF.

The CDR3 region has the DNA TGTGCCAGCAGCTTGGGAGGGGACACTGAAGCTTTCTTT. The encoded protein is CASSLGGDTEAFF. The genes are TRBV5-5 and TRBJ1-1, with D possibly being TRBD1 (5 bases). The V end lost 0 bases, the J end lost 3 bases, and 6 bases lay between the germline ends. The germline CDR1 and CDR2 sequences are SGHKS and YYEKEE (reference sequence). The CDR3 extends over 13 amino acids.

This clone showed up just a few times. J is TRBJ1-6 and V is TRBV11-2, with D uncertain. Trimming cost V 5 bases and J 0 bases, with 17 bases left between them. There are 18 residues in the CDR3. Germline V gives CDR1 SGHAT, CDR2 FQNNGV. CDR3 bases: TGTGCCAGCAGCCGTGAGGACGGACGCCTCTCCTATAATTCACCCCTCCACTTT. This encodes CASSREDGRLSYNSPLHF.

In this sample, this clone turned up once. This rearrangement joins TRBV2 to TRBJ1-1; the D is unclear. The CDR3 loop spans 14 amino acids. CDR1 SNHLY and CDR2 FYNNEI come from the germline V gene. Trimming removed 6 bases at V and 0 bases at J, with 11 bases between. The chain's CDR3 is CASRFDGLNTEAFF. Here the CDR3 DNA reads TGTGCCAGCAGATTTGACGGATTGAACACTGAAGCTTTCTTT.

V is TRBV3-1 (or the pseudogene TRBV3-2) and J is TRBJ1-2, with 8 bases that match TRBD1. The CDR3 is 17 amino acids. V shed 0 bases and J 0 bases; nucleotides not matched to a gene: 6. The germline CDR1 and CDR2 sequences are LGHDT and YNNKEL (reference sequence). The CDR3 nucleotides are TGTGCCAGCAGCCAAGACGCAACAGGGGGAGCTAACTATGGCTACACCTTC. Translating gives CASSQDATGGANYGYTF.

As DNA, the CDR3 is TGTGCCAGCAGTTCGCAAGAGACCCAGTACTTC. Its protein product is CASSSQETQYF. V and J are TRBV6-2 or TRBV6-3 and TRBJ2-5; D gene uncertain. The germline V and J ends were trimmed by 4 bases and 2 bases, with 2 bases remaining between them. The V gene's germline CDR1 is MNHEY and CDR2 SVGEGT. CDR3 length equals 11 residues.

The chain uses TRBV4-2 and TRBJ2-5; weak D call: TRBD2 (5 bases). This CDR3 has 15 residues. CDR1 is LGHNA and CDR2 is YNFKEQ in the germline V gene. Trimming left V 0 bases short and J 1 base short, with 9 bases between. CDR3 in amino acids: CASSQDRTRQETQYF. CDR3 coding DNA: TGTGCCAGCAGCCAAGACAGGACTCGCCAAGAGACCCAGTACTTC.

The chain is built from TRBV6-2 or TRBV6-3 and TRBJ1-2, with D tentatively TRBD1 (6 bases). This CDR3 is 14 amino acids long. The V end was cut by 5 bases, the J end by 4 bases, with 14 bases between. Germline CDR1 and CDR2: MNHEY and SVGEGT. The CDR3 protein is CASSLTGRGYGYTF. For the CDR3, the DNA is TGTGCCAGCAGTCTCACAGGGCGCGGCTATGGCTACACCTTC.

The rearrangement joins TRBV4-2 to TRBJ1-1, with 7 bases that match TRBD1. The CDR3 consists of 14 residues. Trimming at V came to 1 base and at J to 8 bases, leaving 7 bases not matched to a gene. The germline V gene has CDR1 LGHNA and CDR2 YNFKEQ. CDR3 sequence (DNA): TGTGCCAGCAGCCAAGTCCTGGGACAGATAGAAGCTTTCTTT. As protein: CASSQVLGQIEAFF.

The DNA of the CDR3 is TGTGCCAGCAGCTCCGTCGGGGATACGCAGTATTTT. The encoded protein is CASSSVGDTQYF. The chain uses TRBV11-1 and TRBJ2-3, with D hard to call. Looked up from germline, CDR1 is SGHAT and CDR2 is FQDESV (reference sequence). V was cut by 4 bases and J by 6 bases, with 8 bases left in between. The CDR3 sequence is 12 residues long.

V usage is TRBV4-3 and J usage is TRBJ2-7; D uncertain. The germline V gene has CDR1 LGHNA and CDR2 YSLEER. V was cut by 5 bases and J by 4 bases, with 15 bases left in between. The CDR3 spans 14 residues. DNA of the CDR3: TGCGCCAGCAGCGCTAGGACGGGCGGTTACGAGCAGTACTTC. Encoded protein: CASSARTGGYEQYF.